This paragraph covers one T cell receptor beta chain sequence. Its antigen remains undetermined. Nothing much larger sits one base from this clone, and base qualities are not available. This specimen belongs to a study of preoperative IRX-2 immunotherapy in early breast cancer (dated by TCRdb to the late 2010s). The meaning of the sample's treatment or condition label: preoperative locoregional IRX-2 cytokine immunotherapy. The samples were obtained from a phase Ib study in which preoperative, locoregional IRX-2 cytokine immunotherapy intended to prime immune responses was tested. The donors were early-stage breast cancer patients who were given IRX-2 prior to surgery. Library prep was done by the immunoSEQ multiplex PCR assay. Imported from immuneACCESS, the table was reduced by TCRdb to in-frame sequences with V and J called. These copies leave out some clones; in studies compared against another copy, an unresolved V gene accounts for under half, and the cause of the remainder is not known. Present in this sample are roughly 40,000 clones, 60% to 85% of which were seen just once. The ten largest clones take up approximately 1.1% of the sample.

The sequence came from a human donor with breast cancer. The specimen was tumor tissue, collected after IRX-2 immunotherapy.

The CDR3 loop reads CATSRRDGNTEAFF. Read as DNA, the sequence is TGTGCCACCAGCAGGCGTGACGGGAACACTGAAGCTTTCTTT. The chain uses TRBV15 and TRBJ1-1; the D gene remains uncertain. Including cysteine and phenylalanine, the CDR3 has 14 amino acids. This entry keeps only the CDR3 DNA: 42 bases, framed from base 1. The germline V gene (reference sequence) supplies CDR1 LNHNV and CDR2 YYDKDF. V and J are truncated by 3 bases and 1 base respectively, leaving an intervening sequence of 9 bases.